This passage covers 23 T cell receptor beta chains from one sample sequenced in a study of blood T cell repertoires in COVID-19. Sequencing was performed with immunoSEQ multiplex PCR; in TCRdb, only in-frame clones are kept and a portion is missing. The table shows about 330,000 clones, with roughly 85% occurring only once. Sequenced material: peripheral blood. These receptors were collected from a human donor in a cohort sampled during active COVID-19.

This rearrangement joins TRBV5-1 to TRBJ2-7; 7 positions match TRBD2. Germline V CDR1 and CDR2: SGHRS, YFSETQ. V lost 2 bases to trimming and J lost 7 bases; unmatched junction nucleotides: 6. This CDR3 has 13 amino acids. The CDR3 loop reads CASSFRGGEEQYF. The CDR3 bases are TGCGCCAGCAGCTTCCGTGGGGGGGAAGAGCAGTACTTC.

This clone appeared once. V is TRBV30 and J is TRBJ2-7; 10 bases align to TRBD2. V shed 3 bases and J 4 bases; nucleotides not matched to a gene: 3. The CDR3 is 13 amino acids. Germline V lookup: CDR1 GTSNPN, CDR2 SVGIG (reference sequence). CDR3 sequence reads: CAWRLAGVYEQYF. CDR3 bases: TGTGCCTGGAGGCTAGCGGGGGTTTACGAGCAGTACTTC. The whole variable domain, remainder taken from reference TRBV30 and TRBJ2-7, is SQTIHQWPATLVQPVGSPLSLECTVEGTSNPNLYWYRQAAGRGLQLLFYSVGIGQISSEVPQNLSASRPQDRQFILSSKKLLLSDSGFYLCAWRLAGVYEQYFGPGTRLTVT.

V and J are TRBV6-1 and TRBJ1-1; D gene ambiguous. The CDR3 has 14 amino acids. Germline V gives CDR1 MNHNS, CDR2 SASEGT. V was shortened by 3 bases and J by 4 bases, with 12 bases between the two germline ends. CDR3 nucleotides: TGTGCCAGCAGTGAGGGAGGAACATCCACTGAAGCTTTCTTT. Translated: CASSEGGTSTEAFF.

Remarks on this clone: Sequence at one end of the junction differs from germline and may be a read error. V is TRBV6-5 and J is TRBJ1-2, with TRBD1 matching over 7 bases. The CDR3 consists of 11 residues. The V gene's germline CDR1 is MNHEY and CDR2 SVGAGI. In DNA form, the CDR3 reads TGTGCCAGCAGAGCCGGGACAGCATGCCGCTTC. Translation: CASRAGTACRF.

The V call is TRBV28, the J call TRBJ2-3; a weak D match, TRBD2 (6 bases). Trimming pared 8 bases from V and 5 bases from J, leaving 23 bases between. Per the germline V gene, CDR1 is MDHEN and CDR2 is SYDVKM. The CDR3 is 16 amino acids. CDR3 sequence: CASLPGGFVLVDTQYF. CDR3 coding DNA: TGTGCCAGCCTACCCGGGGGATTCGTATTGGTAGATACGCAGTATTTT.

The genes are TRBV11-3 and TRBJ2-2, with no clear D. This CDR3 comprises 14 residues. The V and J ends lost 1 base and 4 bases respectively, with 7 bases between them. Germline loops: CDR1 SGHNT, CDR2 YENEEA. As DNA, the CDR3 is TGTGCCAGCAGCTTAGGGGCTCTCACCGGGGAGCTGTTTTTT. It yields the protein CASSLGALTGELFF.

This clone came up a few times. The CDR3 sequence is CASSVDTYPEAFF. In DNA, the CDR3 is TGTGCCAGCAGCGTGGACACCTACCCTGAAGCTTTCTTT. The chain has TRBV9 and TRBJ1-1, with D perhaps matching TRBD1 (5 bases). CDR3 length: 13 amino acids. Germline V gene lookup returns CDR1 SGDLS and CDR2 YYNGEE. Trimming pared 2 bases from V and 6 bases from J, leaving 11 bases between.

The chain recombines TRBV6-5 with TRBJ2-7; 9 bases are shared with TRBD1. This CDR3 has 15 residues. Germline lookup yields CDR1 MNHEY and CDR2 SVGAGI. V was clipped by 7 bases and J by 2 bases; unmatched bases: 9. The CDR3 DNA reads as TGTGCCAGCAAACAGGGACAGGGACGAACCTACGAGCAGTACTTC. It translates to CASKQGQGRTYEQYF.

This chain uses TRBV19 with TRBJ1-5; 8 bases match TRBD1. The V segment lost 4 bases and the J segment 5 bases; nucleotides outside the gene matches: 4. This CDR3 contains 14 residues. Looked up from germline, CDR1 is LNHDA and CDR2 is SQIVND (reference sequence). CDR3 bases: TGTGCCAGTAGTAGGGGGACAGGATATCAGCCCCAGCATTTT. Translating gives CASSRGTGYQPQHF.

This chain links TRBV21-1 with TRBJ2-3; TRBD1 was called by the table and not checked on the DNA. TRBV21-1 is a documented pseudogene. This CDR3 contains 13 residues. The CDR3 bases are TGTGCCAGCAAGGGCAAGGGCAGGGGTACGCAGTATTTT. This translates into CASKGKGRGTQYF.

The V and J genes are TRBV18 and TRBJ2-7, with a possible D match to TRBD2 (6 bases). The germline V gene encodes CDR1 KGHSH and CDR2 LQKENI. The ends were cut back, 4 bases at V and 2 bases at J, with 18 bases in the middle. The CDR3 extends over 16 amino acids. CDR3 in amino acids: CASSQGLGGKTYEQYF. For the CDR3, the DNA is TGTGCCAGCTCACAGGGACTTGGAGGGAAGACCTACGAGCAGTACTTC. Supplemented by reference TRBV18 and TRBJ2-7, the full variable domain reads NAGVMQNPRHLVRRRGQEARLRCSPMKGHSHVYWYRQLPEEGLKFMVYLQKENIIDESGMPKERFSAEFPKEGPSILRIQQVVRGDSAAYFCASSQGLGGKTYEQYFGPGTRLTVT.

The V call is TRBV5-1, the J call TRBJ2-6; TRBD2 agrees at 8 bases. V dropped 1 base and J dropped 3; count of bases not matched to a gene: 6. The CDR3 runs 17 residues. Looked up from germline, CDR1 is SGHRS and CDR2 is YFSETQ. CDR3 bases: TGCGCCAGCAGCTTGATGGCGGGGGGCCGTGGGGCCAACGTCCTGACTTTC. Its protein product is CASSLMAGGRGANVLTF.

The chain links TRBV28 to TRBJ1-5; no firm D call. Trimming left V 6 bases short and J 2 bases short, with 11 bases between. CDR3 length: 14 residues. CDR1 is MDHEN, CDR2 SYDVKM, per germline. The DNA of the CDR3 is TGTGCCAGCAGACACAGCGGTGGCAATCAGCCCCAGCATTTT. It is translated as CASRHSGGNQPQHF.

The chain is built from TRBV7-9 and TRBJ1-2, with D tentatively TRBD1 (5 bases). Germline CDR1 reads SEHNR; CDR2 reads FQNEAQ (reference sequence). The CDR3 length is 15 residues. Deletions cut 8 bases from V and 0 bases from J, with 16 bases between. The CDR3 spells CASSRSGTTNYGYTF. In nucleotides, the CDR3 is TGTGCCAGCTCTCGGTCGGGGACTACTAACTATGGCTACACCTTC.

The chain links TRBV24-1 to TRBJ2-3; D gene ambiguous. The ends were cut back, 5 bases at V and 6 bases at J, with 5 bases in the middle. The CDR3 extends over 11 amino acids. CDR1 is KGHDR and CDR2 is SFDVKD in the germline V gene. CDR3 residues: CATSARDTQYF. DNA of the CDR3: TGTGCCACCAGTGCTCGTGATACGCAGTATTTT.

The chain uses TRBV6-5 and TRBJ2-7; D perhaps matches TRBD1 (5 bases). CDR3 length: 13 residues. V lost 11 bases and J 2 bases, leaving 16 bases between the germline ends. CDR1 and CDR2 (germline): MNHEY, SVGAGI. The CDR3 DNA is TGTGCCGGATCTACAGGCGACCCCTACGAGCAGTACTTC. The encoded protein is CAGSTGDPYEQYF.

The chain has TRBV10-3 and TRBJ1-1; 7 bases fit TRBD1. The CDR3 contains 16 residues. The germline gives CDR1 ENHRY, CDR2 SYGVKD. V lost 0 bases and J lost 11; bases outside the gene matches: 15. The CDR3 region is CAISESQGDRGAPAFF. CDR3 nucleotides: TGTGCCATCAGTGAGTCCCAGGGGGACCGAGGGGCGCCCGCTTTCTTT.

This clone was detected a few times. This chain joins TRBV4-1 and TRBJ1-2; no reliable D call. Germline CDR1 MGHRA, CDR2 YSYEKL. Trimming stripped 0 bases from V and 6 bases from J, with 11 bases between. The CDR3 length is 14 residues. The CDR3: CASSQDRSADGYTF. As DNA, the CDR3 is TGCGCCAGCAGCCAAGATCGGTCGGCGGATGGCTACACCTTC.

The chain uses TRBV24-1 and TRBJ1-2; 7 bases agree with TRBD1. Germline V CDR1 and CDR2: KGHDR, SFDVKD. Trimming removed 3 bases from V and 8 bases from J; junction bases left unmatched: 5. This CDR3 has 13 amino acids. The CDR3 DNA follows: TGTGCCACCAGTGATGGGACAGCGGTCGGCTACACCTTC. It is translated as CATSDGTAVGYTF.

The rearrangement joins TRBV19 to TRBJ2-7; D perhaps matches TRBD2 (6 bases). CDR1 is LNHDA, CDR2 SQIVND, per germline (reference sequence). Trimming removed 5 bases at V and 8 bases at J, with 10 bases between. This CDR3 has 11 amino acids. The CDR3 nucleotides are TGTGCCAGTAGTTCGGGACTTAAGCAGTACTTC. It encodes CASSSGLKQYF. The variable domain in full, completed from reference TRBV19 and TRBJ2-7, reads DGGITQSPKYLFRKEGQNVTLSCEQNLNHDAMYWYRQDPGQGLRLIYYSQIVNDFQKGDIAEGYSVSREKKESFPLTVTSAQKNPTAFYLCASSSGLKQYFGPGTRLTVT.

The chain recombines TRBV5-5 with TRBJ2-5; 9 bases agree with TRBD1. Losses at the gene ends were 5 bases for V and 4 bases for J; bases not matched to a gene: 6. Germline lookup yields CDR1 SGHKS and CDR2 YYEKEE (reference sequence). The CDR3 contains 14 residues. The CDR3 DNA sequence: TGTGCCAGCAGACGGGACAGGGCACCAGAGACCCAGTACTTC. As protein: CASRRDRAPETQYF.

The chain employs TRBV12-3 or TRBV12-4 and TRBJ2-1, with 7 bases aligning to TRBD1. CDR3 length equals 11 residues. The J segment lost 6 bases and the V segment lost 11 bases, leaving 4 bases of the junction unmatched. The CDR3 reads CADGQANEQFF. In nucleotides, the CDR3 is TGTGCCGACGGACAGGCCAATGAGCAGTTCTTC.

This clone was recorded at least ten times. An end of the junction does not agree with germline; a read error may underlie this. The chain has TRBV3-1 (or the pseudogene TRBV3-2) and TRBJ1-2; TRBD1 matches at 7 bases. The germline V gene encodes CDR1 LGHDT and CDR2 YNNKEL (reference sequence). The CDR3 loop spans 13 amino acids. The CDR3 bases are TGTGCCAGCAGTCAAGACAGGGCCAATGGCTACACCTTC. Its translation: CASSQDRANGYTF.